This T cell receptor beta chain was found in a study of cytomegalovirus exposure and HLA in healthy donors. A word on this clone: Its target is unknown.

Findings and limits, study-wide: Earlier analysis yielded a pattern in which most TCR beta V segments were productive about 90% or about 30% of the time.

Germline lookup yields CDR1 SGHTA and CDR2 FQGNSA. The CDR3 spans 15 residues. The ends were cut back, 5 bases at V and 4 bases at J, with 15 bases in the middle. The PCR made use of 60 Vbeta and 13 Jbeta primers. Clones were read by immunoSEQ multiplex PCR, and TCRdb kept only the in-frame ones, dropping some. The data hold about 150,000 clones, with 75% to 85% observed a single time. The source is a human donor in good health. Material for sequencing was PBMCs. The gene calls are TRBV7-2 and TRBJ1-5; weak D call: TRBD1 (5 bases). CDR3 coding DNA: TGTGCCAGCAGCCCTGTGGGGGGATCGAATCAGCCCCAGCATTTT. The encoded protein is CASSPVGGSNQPQHF.